This TCR beta chain was documented in a study of blood T cell repertoires in COVID-19. Study-wide background: Italy, Spain and the United States were the sources of the convalescent and acute COVID-19 samples. From T cells, B-cell-depleted T cells, or PBMCs came the material, which was cDNA or gDNA.

This clone was detected a few times. Authors' processing steps: Quantification of nucleated cells was approximated via reference gene primer amplification. The data were produced by immunoSEQ multiplex PCR, yet TCRdb's version contains in-frame clones alone and is incomplete. The DNA was the basis for D and trimming; V, J and clone size are from that table. This sample has 130,000 to 150,000 clones, with 84% found just once. The CDR3 loop spans 12 amino acids. V lost 8 bases and J 6 bases, leaving 14 bases between the germline ends. The germline V gene encodes CDR1 MNHEY and CDR2 SVGAGI. This receptor was taken from a human donor in a cohort sampled during active COVID-19. The chain is built from TRBV6-5 and TRBJ2-7; possibly TRBD2 for D (5 bases). Sample: peripheral blood. The CDR3: CASHGGGFEQYF. The CDR3 DNA is TGTGCCAGCCATGGAGGAGGATTCGAGCAGTACTTC.